The clone carrying this T cell receptor (beta chain) was counted between two and nine times. As processed by the authors: Scientists estimated how many nucleated cells there were by amplifying reference gene primers. Clones were read by immunoSEQ multiplex PCR, and TCRdb kept only the in-frame ones, dropping some. V, J and clone size derive from that table, while D and trimming were established from the DNA sequence. The sample holds around 150,000 clones; 60% to 80% are singletons and the top ten take roughly 11%. Deletions cut 3 bases from V and 4 bases from J, with 11 bases between. The germline CDR1 and CDR2 sequences are SGDLS and YYNGEE. The CDR3 covers 14 residues. This sample was taken from a study of blood T cell repertoires in COVID-19. About the research overall: The United States, Italy and Spain were the sources of the acute and convalescent COVID-19 samples. Sources were T cells, B-cell-depleted T cells, or PBMCs; the material itself was cDNA or gDNA.

The sample comprised peripheral blood. The V and J genes are TRBV9 and TRBJ2-1; D call uncertain. This receptor was taken from a man aged 55 to 70 who had recovered from COVID-19. The CDR3 spells CASSAGDLYNEQFF. The CDR3 nucleotides read TGTGCCAGCAGCGCTGGAGACTTATACAATGAGCAGTTCTTC.